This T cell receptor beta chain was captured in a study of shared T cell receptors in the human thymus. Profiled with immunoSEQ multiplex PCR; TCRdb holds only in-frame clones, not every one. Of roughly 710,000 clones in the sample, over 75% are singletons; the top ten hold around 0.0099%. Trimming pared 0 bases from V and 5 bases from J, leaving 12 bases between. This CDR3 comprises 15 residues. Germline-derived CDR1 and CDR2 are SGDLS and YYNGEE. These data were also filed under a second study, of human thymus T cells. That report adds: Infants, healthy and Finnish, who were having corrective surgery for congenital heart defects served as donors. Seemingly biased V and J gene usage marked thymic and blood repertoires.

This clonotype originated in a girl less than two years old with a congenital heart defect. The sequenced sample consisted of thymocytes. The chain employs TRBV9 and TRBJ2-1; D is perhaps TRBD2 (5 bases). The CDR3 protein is CASSVAALGNNEQFF. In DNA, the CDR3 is TGTGCCAGCAGCGTAGCGGCACTAGGCAACAATGAGCAGTTCTTC.